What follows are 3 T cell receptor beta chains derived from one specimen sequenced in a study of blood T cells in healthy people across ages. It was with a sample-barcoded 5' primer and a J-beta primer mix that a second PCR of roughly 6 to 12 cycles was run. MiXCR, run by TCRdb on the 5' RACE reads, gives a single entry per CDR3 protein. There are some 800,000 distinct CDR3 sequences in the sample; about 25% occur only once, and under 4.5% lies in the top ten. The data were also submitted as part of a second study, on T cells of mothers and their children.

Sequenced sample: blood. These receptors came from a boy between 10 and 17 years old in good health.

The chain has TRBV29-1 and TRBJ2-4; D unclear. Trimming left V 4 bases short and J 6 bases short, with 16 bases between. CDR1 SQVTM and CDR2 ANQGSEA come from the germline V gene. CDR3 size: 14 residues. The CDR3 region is CSVVIWDPGNIQYF. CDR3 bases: TGCAGCGTTGTGATATGGGATCCCGGAAACATTCAGTACTTC.

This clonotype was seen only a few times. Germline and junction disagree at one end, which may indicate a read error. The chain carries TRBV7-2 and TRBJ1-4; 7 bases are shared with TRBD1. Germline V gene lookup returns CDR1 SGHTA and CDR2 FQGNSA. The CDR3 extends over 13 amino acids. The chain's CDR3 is CASSLRGPDRAVF. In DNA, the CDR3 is TGTGCCAGCAGCTTAAGGGGGCCCGACAGGGCGGTTTTT. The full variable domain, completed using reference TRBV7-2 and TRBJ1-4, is GAGVSQSPSNKVTEKGKDVELRCDPISGHTALYWYRQSLGQGLEFLIYFQGNSAPDKSGLPSDRFSAERTGGSVSTLTIQRTQQEDSAVYLCASSLRGPDRAVFGSGTQLSVL.

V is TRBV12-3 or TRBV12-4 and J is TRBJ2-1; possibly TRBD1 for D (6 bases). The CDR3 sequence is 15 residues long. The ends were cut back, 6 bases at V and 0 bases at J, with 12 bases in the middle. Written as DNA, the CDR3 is TGTGCCAGCAGCCACCGACAGGCCTCCTACAATGAGCAGTTCTTC. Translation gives CASSHRQASYNEQFF.